A selection of T cell receptor beta chains follows, all from one sample in a study of T cell repertoires in cytomegalovirus infection. TCRdb analysed the reads with MiXCR anew, one entry per CDR3 protein. The table has about 300,000 distinct CDR3 sequences, around 9.6% seen once. What was sequenced was PBMCs. Receptors were obtained from a human donor in good health (CMV status not recorded). Some clones in this sample may be carry-over from other donors' samples. The CDR3 runs from the conserved cysteine through the conserved F or W. Rows may omit the clone size; those that give it use once, few, many or a size class.

J gene: TRBJ2-1
clone size: many
V gene: TRBV20-1
CDR3 protein: CSAREPSSYNEQFF

J gene: TRBJ1-5
clone size: many
V gene: TRBV12-3/TRBV12-4
CDR3 protein: CADGDYSNQPQHF

J gene: TRBJ1-1
clone size: many
V gene: TRBV7-2
CDR3 protein: CATSRAGLGTEAFF

J gene: TRBJ2-1
clone size: many
V gene: TRBV7-9
CDR3 protein: CASSLGQSNEQFF

J gene: TRBJ2-3
clone size: NA
V gene: TRBV29-1
CDR3 protein: CSVESRGRKDTQYF

J gene: TRBJ2-5
clone size: few
V gene: TRBV7-7
CDR3 protein: CASSLEPPHRGQETQYF

J gene: TRBJ1-5
clone size: few
V gene: TRBV19
CDR3 protein: CASSNEPRGNQPQHF

J gene: TRBJ2-1
clone size: few
V gene: TRBV23-1
CDR3 protein: CASSLPTGNMSYNEQFF

J gene: TRBJ2-1
clone size: few
V gene: TRBV10-3
CDR3 protein: CAIKGQGEGDEQFF

J gene: TRBJ1-2
clone size: many
V gene: TRBV12-3/TRBV12-4
CDR3 protein: CASSQGQVSGYTF

J gene: TRBJ2-7
clone size: few
V gene: TRBV5-1
CDR3 protein: CASSWSIDRALGEQYF

J gene: TRBJ1-4
clone size: many
V gene: TRBV4-1
CDR3 protein: CASSQEGRFNEKLFF

J gene: TRBJ1-1
clone size: few
V gene: TRBV20-1
CDR3 protein: CSGPGTGGADTEAFF

J gene: TRBJ1-1
clone size: many
V gene: TRBV6-5
CDR3 protein: CASSRNPNTEAFF

J gene: TRBJ2-7
clone size: NA
V gene: TRBV20-1
CDR3 protein: CSARDSTEAYEQYF

J gene: TRBJ2-1
clone size: many
V gene: TRBV7-2
CDR3 protein: CASSLEGWQGGTYNEQFF

J gene: TRBJ2-4
clone size: many
V gene: TRBV23-1
CDR3 protein: CASSQTRDRDAKNIQYF

J gene: TRBJ2-1
clone size: many
V gene: TRBV12-3/TRBV12-4
CDR3 protein: CASSLEVGGRQFF

J gene: TRBJ1-1
clone size: many
V gene: TRBV20-1
CDR3 protein: CSASSMSMNTEAFF

J gene: TRBJ1-2
clone size: NA
V gene: TRBV9
CDR3 protein: CASSVEAFRVYGYTF

J gene: TRBJ2-1
clone size: few
V gene: TRBV2
CDR3 protein: CAYGTGNNEQFF

J gene: TRBJ1-1
clone size: NA
V gene: TRBV29-1
CDR3 protein: CSVEDWGSTEAFF

J gene: TRBJ2-2
clone size: NA
V gene: TRBV29-1
CDR3 protein: CSVAPGDRANTGELFF

J gene: TRBJ1-2
clone size: many
V gene: TRBV7-2
CDR3 protein: CASSRDTGYTF

J gene: TRBJ1-2
clone size: many
V gene: TRBV2
CDR3 protein: CASRARYANYGYTF

J gene: TRBJ2-3
clone size: many
V gene: TRBV5-1
CDR3 protein: CASSLRQRGSPDTQYF

J gene: TRBJ1-6
clone size: NA
V gene: TRBV20-1
CDR3 protein: CSAREQRNNSPLHF